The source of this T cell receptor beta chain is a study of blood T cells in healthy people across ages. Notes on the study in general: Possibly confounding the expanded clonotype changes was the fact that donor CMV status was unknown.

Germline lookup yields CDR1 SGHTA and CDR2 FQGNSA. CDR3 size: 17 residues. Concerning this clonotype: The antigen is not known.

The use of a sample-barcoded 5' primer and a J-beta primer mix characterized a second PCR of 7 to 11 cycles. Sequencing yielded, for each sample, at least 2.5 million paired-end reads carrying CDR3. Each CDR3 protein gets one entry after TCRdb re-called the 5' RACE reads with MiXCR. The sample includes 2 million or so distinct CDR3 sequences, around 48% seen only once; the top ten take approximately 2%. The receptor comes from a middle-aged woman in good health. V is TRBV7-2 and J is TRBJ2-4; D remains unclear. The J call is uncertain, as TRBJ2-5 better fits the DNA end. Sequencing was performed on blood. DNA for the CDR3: TGTGCCAGCAGCTTAGAACCCTCCAGTTATGGGCAAGAGACCCAGTACTTC. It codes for CASSLEPSSYGQETQYF.